This T cell receptor (beta chain) appears in the sequencing data of a study of T cell responses to AZD1222 COVID-19 vaccine. In the study overall: The study pooled second doses at about 4 or about 12 weeks. Study-wide points: It should be noted that donors were predominantly white British and more often female, and clonal diversity was possibly underestimated. After two AZD1222 doses, spike-specific TCR breadth and depth rose versus day 0.

V was shortened by 3 bases and J by 3 bases, with 9 bases between the two germline ends. The CDR3 length is 15 residues. Germline assignment: CDR1 SGHVS and CDR2 FQNEAQ. On this clone itself: Its antigen remains unknown.

The data were produced by immunoSEQ multiplex PCR, yet TCRdb's version contains in-frame clones alone and is incomplete. The table has about 120,000 clones, around 82% seen once. The material was peripheral blood, obtained on day 0 of AZD1222 vaccination. The origin of this receptor is an adult in good health. The gene calls are TRBV7-8 and TRBJ1-6; D unresolved. The CDR3 sequence: CASSLGVSYNSPLHF. The CDR3 DNA reads as TGTGCCAGCAGCTTGGGTGTCAGCTATAATTCACCCCTCCACTTT.